What follows are 20 T cell receptor beta chains derived from one specimen sequenced in a study of blood T cell repertoires in COVID-19. Data came from immunoSEQ multiplex PCR; TCRdb stores just in-frame clones and leaves some out. Of about 90,000 clones listed, more than 80% are singletons. The sequenced sample was peripheral blood. The receptors here all came from a human donor in a cohort sampled during active COVID-19.

V usage is TRBV5-4 and J usage is TRBJ2-1; 9 bases line up with TRBD2. From germline, CDR1 is SGHNT and CDR2 YYREEE (reference sequence). The V segment lost 3 bases and the J segment 4 bases; nucleotides outside the gene matches: 8. The CDR3 has 16 residues. In nucleotides, the CDR3 is TGTGCCAGCAGCTCTGGGGCGGGGGGGCCTTACAATGAGCAGTTCTTC. It is translated as CASSSGAGGPYNEQFF.

The V and J genes are TRBV5-1 and TRBJ1-1, with 9 nucleotides matching TRBD1. Germline CDR1 and CDR2: SGHRS and YFSETQ. The CDR3 runs 14 residues. V dropped 7 bases and J dropped 4; count of bases not matched to a gene: 8. The CDR3 DNA is TGCGCCAGCTTAAGGACAGGGGCGAGCACTGAAGCTTTCTTT. Encoded protein: CASLRTGASTEAFF.

This chain links TRBV7-3 with TRBJ1-2; D is possibly TRBD1 (5 bases). V was cut by 4 bases and J by 2 bases, with 23 bases left in between. Germline loops: CDR1 SGHTA, CDR2 FQGTGA. The CDR3 runs 18 residues. DNA for the CDR3: TGTGCCAGCAGCTCACCCCGCAGGGCCAACTTAGGGAACTATGGCTACACCTTC. This gives the protein CASSSPRRANLGNYGYTF.

CDR3 bases: TGTGCCAGCCTATCTCTCGGGCAGGGTATGAATGGCTACACCTTC. It translates to CASLSLGQGMNGYTF. This chain uses TRBV6-5 with TRBJ1-2; D may be TRBD1 (5 bases). CDR3 size: 15 residues. From germline, CDR1 is MNHEY and CDR2 SVGAGI. Trimming removed 8 bases at V and 6 bases at J, with 22 bases between.

CDR3 protein: CASSYLGGFGEKLFF. The CDR3 bases are TGCGCCAGCAGCTACTTAGGAGGCTTTGGTGAAAAACTGTTTTTT. The J gene is TRBJ1-4, the V gene TRBV5-1; D remains unclear. This CDR3 is built from 15 residues. V lost 3 bases to trimming and J lost 7 bases, with 16 bases between them. Per germline, CDR1 SGHRS and CDR2 YFSETQ.

In nucleotides, the CDR3 is TGTGCCAGCACCCTGGACAGGAGGTACGAGCAGTACTTC. Protein: CASTLDRRYEQYF. The rearrangement links TRBV12-3 or TRBV12-4 to TRBJ2-7; 7 nucleotides match TRBD1. V was pared by 7 bases and J by 4 bases, with 7 bases of the junction left unmatched. This CDR3 is built from 13 residues.

The chain is built from TRBV7-2 and TRBJ2-7, with 11 bases matching TRBD2. From germline, CDR1 is SGHTA and CDR2 FQGNSA. The length of the CDR3 is 15 residues. The V and J ends lost 5 bases and 7 bases, in that order; junction bases with no gene match: 10. The CDR3 sequence: CASSLALAGGWEQYF. CDR3 in DNA: TGTGCCAGCAGCCTGGCCCTAGCGGGGGGTTGGGAGCAGTACTTC.

This clone was seen a few times. V usage is TRBV19 and J usage is TRBJ1-6, with TRBD1 matching over 8 bases. The germline gives CDR1 LNHDA, CDR2 SQIVND (reference sequence). The trim removed 5 bases at V and 10 bases at J, leaving 7 bases unmatched. The CDR3 loop spans 14 amino acids. The DNA of the CDR3 is TGTGCCAGTAGTGGCAGGGGGCGTGGGTCACCCCTCCACTTT. Protein: CASSGRGRGSPLHF.

V gene TRBV30 combines with J gene TRBJ1-5; tentatively, D is TRBD1 (6 bases). The V and J ends lost 2 bases and 0 bases respectively, with 11 bases between them. The CDR3 is 15 amino acids. CDR1 and CDR2 from the germline V gene are GTSNPN and SVGIG (reference sequence). The CDR3 is CAWSRGGLSNQPQHF. DNA for the CDR3: TGTGCCTGGAGTCGCGGGGGGCTTAGCAATCAGCCCCAGCATTTT.

This rearrangement joins TRBV21-1 to TRBJ1-4; TRBD1 is taken as the D call from the table, unchecked against the DNA. TRBV21-1 is flagged as a pseudogene. This CDR3 contains 18 residues. The CDR3 spells CASSNGTGTPATNEKLFF. CDR3 bases: TGTGCCAGCAGCAACGGGACAGGGACTCCAGCAACTAATGAAAAACTGTTTTTT.

This clone was detected only a few times. The rearrangement links TRBV7-2 to TRBJ2-7; 7 bases are a match to TRBD1. Germline assignment: CDR1 SGHTA and CDR2 FQGNSA. The CDR3 runs 15 residues. V shed 5 bases and J 4 bases; nucleotides not matched to a gene: 11. The CDR3 is CASSRVRGQWYEQYF. In DNA, the CDR3 is TGTGCCAGCAGCCGCGTGAGGGGGCAATGGTACGAGCAGTACTTC.

The CDR3 sequence is CASTRYTGLDEQYF. For the CDR3, the DNA is TGTGCCAGCACAAGGTATACAGGGTTGGACGAGCAGTACTTC. This chain uses TRBV6-5 with TRBJ2-7, with D possibly being TRBD1 (6 bases). Trimming pared 7 bases from V and 5 bases from J, leaving 18 bases between. This CDR3 comprises 14 residues. CDR1 and CDR2 from the germline V gene are MNHEY and SVGAGI.

V and J are TRBV29-1 and TRBJ2-1, with 10 bases matching TRBD1. Trimming took 7 bases from V and 6 from J; bases not matched to a gene: 0. The CDR3 loop spans 11 amino acids. The V gene's germline CDR1 is SQVTM and CDR2 ANQGSEA. The CDR3 loop reads CSGDRGNEQFF. CDR3 in DNA: TGCAGCGGGGACAGGGGCAATGAGCAGTTCTTC.

This sequence joins TRBV11-3 and TRBJ2-1; 10 nucleotides align to TRBD2. Trimming took 5 bases from V and 4 from J; bases not matched to a gene: 2. This CDR3 is 14 amino acids long. Germline values: CDR1 SGHNT, CDR2 YENEEA. In DNA form, the CDR3 reads TGTGCCAGCAGCACTAGCGGGATATACAATGAGCAGTTCTTC. This codes for CASSTSGIYNEQFF.

This chain connects TRBV19 to TRBJ2-1; TRBD1 agrees at 10 bases. The germline gives CDR1 LNHDA, CDR2 SQIVND (reference sequence). The J segment lost 6 bases and the V segment lost 5 bases, leaving 4 bases of the junction unmatched. The CDR3 runs to 14 residues. DNA for the CDR3: TGTGCCAGTAGTCTGAGGACAGGGGGCAATGAGCAGTTCTTC. It is translated as CASSLRTGGNEQFF. The full variable domain, in which reference TRBV19 and TRBJ2-1 provide the parts outside the CDR3, is DGGITQSPKYLFRKEGQNVTLSCEQNLNHDAMYWYRQDPGQGLRLIYYSQIVNDFQKGDIAEGYSVSREKKESFPLTVTSAQKNPTAFYLCASSLRTGGNEQFFGPGTRLTVL.

The chain links TRBV11-2 to TRBJ1-2; TRBD1 is a possible D gene (6 bases). Trimming removed 5 bases from V and 0 bases from J, with 16 bases in between. CDR1 is SGHAT, CDR2 FQNNGV, per germline. The CDR3 sequence is 16 residues long. Here the CDR3 reads CASSQLRDMPNYGYTF. The DNA of the CDR3 is TGTGCCAGCAGCCAACTCCGGGACATGCCTAACTATGGCTACACCTTC.

The chain links TRBV4-1 to TRBJ2-7; D is possibly TRBD2 (5 bases). The CDR3 covers 14 residues. Germline CDR1 is MGHRA and CDR2 is YSYEKL. V was shortened by 3 bases and J by 2 bases, with 11 bases between the two germline ends. The CDR3 sequence: CASSQDDGAYEQYF. CDR3 in DNA: TGCGCCAGCAGCCAGGACGACGGGGCCTACGAGCAGTACTTC.

The CDR3: CASKGFGTGSNQPQHF. For the CDR3, the DNA is TGTGCCAGCAAAGGATTTGGGACAGGTAGCAATCAGCCCCAGCATTTT. The chain carries TRBV19 and TRBJ1-5; 8 bases fit TRBD1. Germline V gene sequence: CDR1 LNHDA, CDR2 SQIVND (reference sequence). The CDR3 consists of 16 residues. J was trimmed by 0 bases and V by 9 bases; bases with no gene match: 10.

This clone was counted at least ten times. This chain joins TRBV13 and TRBJ1-3; no definite D call. This CDR3 is built from 14 residues. V lost 7 bases to trimming and J lost 3 bases, with 13 bases between them. The V gene's germline CDR1 is PRHDT and CDR2 FYEKMQ (reference sequence). CDR3 protein: CASTKPEFGNTIYF. The CDR3 region has the DNA TGTGCCAGCACCAAGCCTGAGTTTGGAAACACCATATATTTT.

The rearrangement joins TRBV10-3 to TRBJ1-5, with D unclear. The germline V gene encodes CDR1 ENHRY and CDR2 SYGVKD. V lost 2 bases to trimming and J lost 0 bases, with 8 bases between them. The CDR3 totals 15 residues. In DNA form, the CDR3 reads TGTGCCATCAGTGAGGGAGTCAGTAGCAATCAGCCCCAGCATTTT. Translation gives CAISEGVSSNQPQHF.